This TCR beta chain was sequenced for a study of cytomegalovirus exposure and HLA in healthy donors. Overall study results and limits: A likely sequencing artifact accounted for one observed cluster of highly shared sequence variants. Among donors in an Asian-associated ancestry cluster, a later analysis reportedly found fewer N-insertions than the roughly 680-donor mean.

Notes on this clone: The antigen remains undetermined.

Researchers ran the PCR with 60 Vbeta and 13 Jbeta primers. Sequenced by immunoSEQ multiplex PCR; TCRdb stores in-frame clones only, minus some. This table holds about 200,000 clones, approximately 82% found once. The CDR3 length is 14 residues. Germline CDR1 reads SNHLY; CDR2 reads FYNNEI. V was pared by 7 bases and J by 5 bases, with 11 bases of the junction left unmatched. The sequence came from a male donor in good health and CMV-seronegative. Material for sequencing was PBMCs. V and J are TRBV2 and TRBJ2-7, with TRBD1 matching 7 bases. This CDR3 is CASKQTGPGNEQYF. As DNA, the CDR3 is TGTGCCAGCAAACAGACAGGGCCCGGCAACGAGCAGTACTTC.